The entry that follows covers one T cell receptor (beta chain) sequence. The antigen remains undetermined. The sample is drawn from a study of shared clonotypes between healthy human individuals. General study findings and limits: Tissue TCR repertoires likely differ from these blood-only repertoires.

V gave up 1 base and J gave up 11 bases, with 8 bases separating them. Germline V CDR1 and CDR2: GTSNPN, SVGIG (reference sequence). The CDR3 consists of 11 residues. Assay runs were performed at deep level. Replicate PCRs for sorted subsets used around 200 ng DNA; this equaled about 30,000 T cell genomes. Assay: immunoSEQ multiplex PCR; the TCRdb copy retains only in-frame clones and omits some. This table holds some 680,000 clones, less than 80% found once. This sequence joins TRBV30 and TRBJ1-4, with no clear D. Sequenced input: memory CD4+ T cells sorted from blood. Stated subset: CD45RA-negative fraction. This sequence originates from a woman aged 25 to 39 in good health. The CDR3 is CAWSEERKLFF. Here the CDR3 DNA reads TGTGCCTGGAGTGAAGAGCGGAAACTGTTTTTT.